This T cell receptor (beta chain) was sequenced in a study of T cells in Graves' hyperthyroidism and ophthalmopathy. The source material, RNA transcripts, was used to amplify TCR beta CDR3 regions. TCR CDR3 regions were first amplified by RT-PCR with HTBI primers. In TCRdb, the multiplex PCR reads were re-called with MiXCR into one record per CDR3 protein. The sample includes around 300,000 distinct CDR3 sequences, 10% to 15% of them seen just once. Diagnosing involved the use of clinical symptoms, serum thyroxine and TRAb, thyroid ultrasound and orbital computed tomography. There are a few counts of this clonotype. The TCR originated in a woman aged 25 to 45 with Graves' hyperthyroidism that later progressed to Graves' ophthalmopathy. The material sequenced was blood.

The CDR3 loop is CSASDRGPNSPLHF. DNA of the CDR3: TGCAGTGCTAGCGACAGGGGGCCTAATTCACCCCTCCACTTT. The J gene is TRBJ1-6, the V gene TRBV20-1, with 10 nucleotides matching TRBD1. Germline loops: CDR1 DFQATT, CDR2 SNEGSKA (reference sequence). J was trimmed by 6 bases and V by 3 bases; bases with no gene match: 2. This CDR3 is built from 14 residues.